The 23 T cell receptor beta chains presented below share a single source sample, sequenced in a study of blood T cell repertoires in COVID-19. Using immunoSEQ multiplex PCR, the repertoire was profiled, and TCRdb retains in-frame clones only, with some absent. Altogether about 56,000 clones are present, 89% being singletons, with the ten largest covering about 46%. Sample: peripheral blood. The receptor source for this set is a woman in her sixties with COVID-19, enrolled during active disease.

Worth noting for this clone: Different DNA sequences within this sample yield the same CDR3. The chain uses TRBV7-9 and TRBJ2-4; the D gene is possibly TRBD2 (6 bases). The CDR3 covers 15 residues. Germline V lookup: CDR1 SEHNR, CDR2 FQNEAQ (reference sequence). Trimming stripped 0 bases from V and 0 bases from J, with 6 bases between. The CDR3 coding sequence is TGTGCCAGCAGCTTAGCGGGGGGAGCCAAAAACATTCAGTACTTC. Translation: CASSLAGGAKNIQYF. Complete variable domain (other parts from reference TRBV7-9 and TRBJ2-4): DTGVSQNPRHKITKRGQNVTFRCDPISEHNRLYWYRQTLGQGPEFLTYFQNEAQLEKSRLLSDRFSAERPKGSFSTLEIQRTEQGDSAMYLCASSLAGGAKNIQYFGAGTRLSVL.

This sequence joins TRBV28 and TRBJ1-2; 7 positions agree with TRBD1. V dropped 4 bases and J dropped 12; count of bases not matched to a gene: 5. CDR1 MDHEN and CDR2 SYDVKM come from the germline V gene. The CDR3 is 11 residues long. The CDR3 here is CASSSVRGHTF. The CDR3, as DNA: TGTGCCAGCAGTTCCGTTAGGGGGCACACCTTC.

This chain uses TRBV30 with TRBJ1-2; TRBD1 agrees at 11 bases. Germline V gene data show CDR1 as GTSNPN and CDR2 as SVGIG (reference sequence). This CDR3 is built from 14 residues. V was clipped by 7 bases and J by 3 bases; unmatched bases: 7. The DNA for the CDR3 is TGTGCCTCCACCTTGGGACAGGGGGACTATGGCTACACCTTC. Translation: CASTLGQGDYGYTF.

The table lists this clone with a count of one. The gene calls are TRBV28 and TRBJ2-7, with unresolved D. CDR3 size: 13 residues. Trimming pared 4 bases from V and 1 base from J, leaving 8 bases between. Germline assignment: CDR1 MDHEN and CDR2 SYDVKM. The CDR3 reads CASSSGWSYEQYF. Written as DNA, the CDR3 is TGTGCCAGCAGTTCCGGGTGGTCCTACGAGCAGTACTTC.

The V and J genes are TRBV2 and TRBJ2-7; D unresolved. V was clipped by 4 bases and J by 2 bases, with 3 bases between them. Germline V gene lookup returns CDR1 SNHLY and CDR2 FYNNEI. There are 11 residues in the CDR3. DNA of the CDR3: TGTGCCAGCAGTGGCGCCTACGAGCAGTACTTC. Translation: CASSGAYEQYF.

This rearrangement joins TRBV5-4 to TRBJ1-3; 10 bases line up with TRBD1. V shed 2 bases and J 6 bases; nucleotides not matched to a gene: 5. Germline CDR1 is SGHNT and CDR2 is YYREEE (reference sequence). This CDR3 comprises 15 residues. DNA for the CDR3: TGTGCCAGCAGCTTTGGACAGGGGGAAGTAAACACCATATATTTT. Residues: CASSFGQGEVNTIYF.

The V call is TRBV3-1 (or the pseudogene TRBV3-2), the J call TRBJ1-1, with TRBD1 as a possible D gene (6 bases). In germline, CDR1 is LGHDT, CDR2 YNNKEL (reference sequence). This CDR3 contains 13 residues. V was trimmed by 6 bases and J by 2 bases, leaving 10 bases between them. The CDR3 sequence is CASRLQGNTEAFF. Written as DNA, the CDR3 is TGTGCCAGCAGGTTACAGGGTAACACTGAAGCTTTCTTT.

This clone was seen just once. This chain connects TRBV28 to TRBJ2-7, with TRBD2 matching over 8 bases. CDR1 is MDHEN and CDR2 is SYDVKM in the germline V gene. The CDR3 is made up of 13 amino acids. V trimming: 8 bases; J trimming: 1 base; junction bases outside the gene matches: 4. The CDR3 DNA sequence: TGTGCCAGCGCTAGCGGGCCGTCCTACGAGCAGTACTTC. The encoded protein is CASASGPSYEQYF.

The chain uses TRBV3-1 (or the pseudogene TRBV3-2) and TRBJ2-7, with TRBD1 as a possible D gene (5 bases). Trimming removed 2 bases from V and 2 bases from J, with 10 bases in between. Germline V gives CDR1 LGHDT, CDR2 YNNKEL (reference sequence). This CDR3 region has 14 residues. The CDR3 here is CASSQPGQAYEQYF. The CDR3 nucleotides are TGTGCCAGCAGCCAACCAGGACAAGCCTACGAGCAGTACTTC.

The genes are TRBV5-1 and TRBJ1-4; D gene unclear. The germline V gene has CDR1 SGHRS and CDR2 YFSETQ. With 0 bases removed from V and 8 bases from J, the gap between germline ends came to 11 bases. This CDR3 comprises 14 residues. CDR3 in DNA: TGCGCCAGCAGCTTGGTCGGCGGGGAGGAAAAACTGTTTTTT. Protein: CASSLVGGEEKLFF.

The chain employs TRBV4-3 and TRBJ1-5; 7 nucleotides align to TRBD1. This CDR3 is 15 amino acids long. After removal of 4 bases from V and 1 base from J, the junction contained 4 bases not matched to a gene. From germline, CDR1 is LGHNA and CDR2 YSLEER. In DNA form, the CDR3 reads TGCGCCAGCAGCCGGATACAGGGGAGCAATCAGCCCCAGCATTTT. It is translated as CASSRIQGSNQPQHF.

This clone was observed a single time. V is TRBV4-2 and J is TRBJ2-3; perhaps TRBD1 as D (7 bases). Trimming took 2 bases from V and 3 from J, leaving 18 bases between them. The germline CDR1 and CDR2 sequences are LGHNA and YNFKEQ. The CDR3 runs 17 residues. CDR3 residues: CASSQNGQGGDTDTQYF. CDR3 nucleotides: TGTGCCAGCAGCCAAAATGGTCAGGGGGGCGATACAGATACGCAGTATTTT.

The chain is built from TRBV6-2 or TRBV6-3 and TRBJ1-1; D is possibly TRBD1 (6 bases). The length of the CDR3 is 16 residues. CDR1 and CDR2 (germline): MNHEY, SVGEGT. Trimming removed 2 bases at V and 0 bases at J, with 13 bases between. CDR3 sequence: CASSYDAGAMNTEAFF. The CDR3 DNA reads TGTGCCAGCAGTTACGACGCAGGGGCCATGAACACTGAAGCTTTCTTT.

The chain carries TRBV27 and TRBJ1-2, with no clear D. The CDR3 has 15 amino acids. The V gene's germline CDR1 is MNHEY and CDR2 SMNVEV (reference sequence). V was cut by 6 bases and J by 5 bases, with 19 bases left in between. The CDR3 DNA is TGTGCCAGCAGGCCCAAAGGGAAGAGACTATATGGCTACACCTTC. Protein product: CASRPKGKRLYGYTF.

The chain combines TRBV5-8 with TRBJ2-1; 7 bases are shared with TRBD2. Germline CDR1 reads SGHTS; CDR2 reads YDEGEE. J lost 3 bases, V lost 2 bases, and 5 bases had no gene match. The CDR3 runs 15 residues. CDR3 region: CASSFGGSSYNEQFF. For the CDR3, the DNA is TGTGCCAGCAGCTTCGGCGGGAGTAGCTACAATGAGCAGTTCTTC.

The chain has TRBV5-4 and TRBJ2-7; tentative D call: TRBD1 (6 bases). Per the germline V gene, CDR1 is SGHNT and CDR2 is YYREEE (reference sequence). Trimming left V 4 bases short and J 6 bases short, with 23 bases between. CDR3 size: 16 residues. The CDR3 DNA follows: TGTGCCAGCAGCCCAACGCAACACAGGGTTGTGAGCGAGCAGTACTTC. It is translated as CASSPTQHRVVSEQYF.

The chain joins TRBV2 to TRBJ1-3; D perhaps matches TRBD1 (5 bases). V was clipped by 3 bases and J by 1 base, with 10 bases between them. This CDR3 is 15 amino acids long. Germline assignment: CDR1 SNHLY and CDR2 FYNNEI. In DNA form, the CDR3 reads TGTGCCAGCAGTGACAGGGAACTGTCTGGAAACACCATATATTTT. Encoded protein: CASSDRELSGNTIYF. The variable domain in full, completed from reference TRBV2 and TRBJ1-3, reads EPEVTQTPSHQVTQMGQEVILRCVPISNHLYFYWYRQILGQKVEFLVSFYNNEISEKSEIFDDQFSVERPDGSNFTLKIRSTKLEDSAMYFCASSDRELSGNTIYFGEGSWLTVV.

This chain joins TRBV5-1 and TRBJ2-2, with no clear D. The germline V gene has CDR1 SGHRS and CDR2 YFSETQ. The V end was cut by 1 base, the J end by 1 base, with 11 bases between. The CDR3 contains 16 residues. The CDR3 DNA sequence: TGCGCCAGCAGCTTGCGAGGTCGACTGAACACCGGGGAGCTGTTTTTT. Translation gives CASSLRGRLNTGELFF.

The chain has TRBV2 and TRBJ2-1; D perhaps matches TRBD1 (6 bases). The CDR3 runs to 16 residues. V was pared by 8 bases and J by 0 bases, with 17 bases between. Germline V gives CDR1 SNHLY, CDR2 FYNNEI. The CDR3 bases are TGTGCCAGCGGAGGCTCTGGACAGAGCTCCTACAATGAGCAGTTCTTC. Its protein product is CASGGSGQSSYNEQFF.

The chain uses TRBV6-5 and TRBJ2-7; 12 nucleotides agree with TRBD2. Germline loops: CDR1 MNHEY, CDR2 SVGAGI. The length of the CDR3 is 15 residues. Losses at the gene ends were 5 bases for V and 5 bases for J; bases not matched to a gene: 7. CDR3: CASSKPGLAGHEQYF. CDR3 sequence (DNA): TGTGCCAGCAGTAAACCGGGACTAGCGGGTCACGAGCAGTACTTC.

The rearrangement uses TRBV10-3 and TRBJ2-3; no clear D. V was clipped by 7 bases and J by 4 bases, with 9 bases between them. The germline V gene has CDR1 ENHRY and CDR2 SYGVKD. There are 12 residues in the CDR3. This CDR3 is CAIKIESDTQYF. The CDR3, as DNA: TGTGCCATCAAGATAGAATCAGATACGCAGTATTTT.

This chain connects TRBV5-4 to TRBJ2-2, with 8 bases matching TRBD2. The CDR3 consists of 16 residues. Germline values: CDR1 SGHNT, CDR2 YYREEE (reference sequence). V was pared by 4 bases and J by 4 bases, with 9 bases of the junction left unmatched. CDR3 residues: CASSPPGGGGTGELFF. For the CDR3, the DNA is TGTGCCAGCAGCCCTCCGGGGGGGGGCGGCACCGGGGAGCTGTTTTTT.

V usage is TRBV9 and J usage is TRBJ2-1, with TRBD2 matching 10 bases. The CDR3 sequence is 14 residues long. Losses at the gene ends were 5 bases for V and 5 bases for J; bases not matched to a gene: 4. Germline V CDR1 and CDR2: SGDLS, YYNGEE. CDR3 coding DNA: TGTGCCAGCAGGACCGGGACTAGCGACAATGAGCAGTTCTTC. This translates into CASRTGTSDNEQFF.